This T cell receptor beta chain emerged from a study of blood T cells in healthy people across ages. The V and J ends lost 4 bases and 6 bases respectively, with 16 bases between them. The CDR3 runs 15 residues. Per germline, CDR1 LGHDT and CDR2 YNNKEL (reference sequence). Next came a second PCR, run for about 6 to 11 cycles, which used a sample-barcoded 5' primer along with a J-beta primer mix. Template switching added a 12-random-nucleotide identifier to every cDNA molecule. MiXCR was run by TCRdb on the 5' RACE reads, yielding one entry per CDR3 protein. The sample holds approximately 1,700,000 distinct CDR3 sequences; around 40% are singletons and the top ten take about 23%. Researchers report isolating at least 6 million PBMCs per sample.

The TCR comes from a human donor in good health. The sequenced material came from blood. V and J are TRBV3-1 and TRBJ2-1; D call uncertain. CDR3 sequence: CASSPLFGPSNEQFF. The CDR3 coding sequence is TGTGCCAGCAGCCCCCTGTTTGGACCCTCCAATGAGCAGTTCTTC.